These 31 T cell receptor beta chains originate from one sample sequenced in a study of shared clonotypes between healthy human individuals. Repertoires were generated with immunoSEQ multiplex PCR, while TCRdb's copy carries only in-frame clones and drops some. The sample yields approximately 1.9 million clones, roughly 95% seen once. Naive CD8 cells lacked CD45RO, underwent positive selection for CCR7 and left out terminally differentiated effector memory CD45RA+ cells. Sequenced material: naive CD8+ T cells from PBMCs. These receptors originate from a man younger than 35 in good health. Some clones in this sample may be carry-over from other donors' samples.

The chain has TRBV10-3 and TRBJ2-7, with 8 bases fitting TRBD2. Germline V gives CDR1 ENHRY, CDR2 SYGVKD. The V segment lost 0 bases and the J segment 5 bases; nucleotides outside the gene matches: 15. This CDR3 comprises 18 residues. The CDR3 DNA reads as TGTGCCATCAGTGAGTCGGGACGAGCGGGAGACTTCAGCCACGAGCAGTACTTC. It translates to CAISESGRAGDFSHEQYF.

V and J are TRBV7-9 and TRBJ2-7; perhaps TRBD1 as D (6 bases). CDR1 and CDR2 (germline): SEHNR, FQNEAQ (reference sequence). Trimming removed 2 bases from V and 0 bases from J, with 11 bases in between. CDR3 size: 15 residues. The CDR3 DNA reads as TGTGCCAGCAGCTTACCTCAGGGGTTCTCCTACGAGCAGTACTTC. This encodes CASSLPQGFSYEQYF.

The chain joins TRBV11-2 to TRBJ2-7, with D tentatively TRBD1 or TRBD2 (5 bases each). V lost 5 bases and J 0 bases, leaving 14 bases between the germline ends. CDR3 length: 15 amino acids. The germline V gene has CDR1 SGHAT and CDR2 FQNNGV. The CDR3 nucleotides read TGTGCCAGCAGCGAGGGTCCGGGGCACTCCTACGAGCAGTACTTC. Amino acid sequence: CASSEGPGHSYEQYF.

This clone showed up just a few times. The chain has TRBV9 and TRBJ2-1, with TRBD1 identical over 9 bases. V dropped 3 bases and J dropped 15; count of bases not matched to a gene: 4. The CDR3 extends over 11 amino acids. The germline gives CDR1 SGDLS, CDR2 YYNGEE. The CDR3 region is CASSAGTGLFF. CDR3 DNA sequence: TGTGCCAGCAGCGCCGGGACAGGGCTGTTCTTC.

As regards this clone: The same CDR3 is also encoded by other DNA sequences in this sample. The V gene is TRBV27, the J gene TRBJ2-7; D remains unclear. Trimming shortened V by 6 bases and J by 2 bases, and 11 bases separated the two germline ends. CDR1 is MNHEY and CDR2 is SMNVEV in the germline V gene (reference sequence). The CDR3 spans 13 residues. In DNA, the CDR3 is TGTGCCAGCAGCCCTGGTGCCACCTACGAGCAGTACTTC. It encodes CASSPGATYEQYF.

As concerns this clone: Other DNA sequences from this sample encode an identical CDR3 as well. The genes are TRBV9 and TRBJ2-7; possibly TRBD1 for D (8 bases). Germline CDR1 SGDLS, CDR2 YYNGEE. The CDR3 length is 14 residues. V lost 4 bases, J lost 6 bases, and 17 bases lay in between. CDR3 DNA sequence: TGTGCCAGCAGCCCTAGCGGACAGGGTGGCGAGCAGTACTTC. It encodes CASSPSGQGGEQYF.

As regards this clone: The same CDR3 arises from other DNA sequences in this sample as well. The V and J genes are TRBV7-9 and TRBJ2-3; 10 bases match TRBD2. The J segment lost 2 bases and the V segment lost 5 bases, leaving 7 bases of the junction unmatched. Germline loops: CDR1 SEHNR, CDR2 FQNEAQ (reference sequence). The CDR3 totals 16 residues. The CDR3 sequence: CASSPLAGVITDTQYF. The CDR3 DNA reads TGTGCCAGCAGCCCTCTAGCGGGAGTAATCACAGATACGCAGTATTTT.

CDR3 sequence reads: CASSFRAGIQYF. The CDR3 DNA reads TGTGCCAGCAGTTTTAGGGCGGGCATTCAGTACTTC. This sequence joins TRBV6-1 and TRBJ2-4; weak D call: TRBD2 (5 bases). V lost 5 bases and J lost 9, with 11 bases in between. Germline-derived CDR1 and CDR2 are MNHNS and SASEGT. This CDR3 has 12 residues.

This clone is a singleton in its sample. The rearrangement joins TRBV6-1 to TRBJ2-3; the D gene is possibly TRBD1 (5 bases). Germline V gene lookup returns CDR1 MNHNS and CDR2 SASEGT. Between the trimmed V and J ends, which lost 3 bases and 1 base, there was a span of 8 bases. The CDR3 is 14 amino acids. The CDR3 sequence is CASSEGPGTDTQYF. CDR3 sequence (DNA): TGTGCCAGCAGTGAGGGGCCGGGCACAGATACGCAGTATTTT.

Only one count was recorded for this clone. CDR3 in amino acids: CASSLPVRENTDTQYF. In DNA form, the CDR3 reads TGTGCCAGCAGTTTACCCGTGCGGGAGAACACAGATACGCAGTATTTT. V is TRBV28 and J is TRBJ2-3; 7 nucleotides line up with TRBD2. Looked up from germline, CDR1 is MDHEN and CDR2 is SYDVKM. This CDR3 comprises 16 residues. Trimming took 2 bases from V and 2 from J; bases not matched to a gene: 7. Filled out from reference TRBV28 and TRBJ2-3, the complete variable domain reads DVKVTQSSRYLVKRTGEKVFLECVQDMDHENMFWYRQDPGLGLRLIYFSYDVKMKEKGDIPEGYSVSREKKERFSLILESASTNQTSMYLCASSLPVRENTDTQYFGPGTRLTVL.

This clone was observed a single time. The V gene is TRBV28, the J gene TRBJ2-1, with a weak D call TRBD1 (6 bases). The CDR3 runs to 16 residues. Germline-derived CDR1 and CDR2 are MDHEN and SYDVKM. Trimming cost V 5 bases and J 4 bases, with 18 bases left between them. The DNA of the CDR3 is TGTGCCAGCAGTCCCCTCGACAGGACAGTGTACAATGAGCAGTTCTTC. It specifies CASSPLDRTVYNEQFF.

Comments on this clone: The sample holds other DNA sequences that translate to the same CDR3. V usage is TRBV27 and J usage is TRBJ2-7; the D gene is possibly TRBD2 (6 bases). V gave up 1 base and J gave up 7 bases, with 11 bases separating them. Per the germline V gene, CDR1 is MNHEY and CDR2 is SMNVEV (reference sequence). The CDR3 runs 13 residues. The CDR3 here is CASSLFGGAEQYF. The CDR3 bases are TGTGCCAGCAGTTTATTCGGGGGTGCGGAGCAGTACTTC.

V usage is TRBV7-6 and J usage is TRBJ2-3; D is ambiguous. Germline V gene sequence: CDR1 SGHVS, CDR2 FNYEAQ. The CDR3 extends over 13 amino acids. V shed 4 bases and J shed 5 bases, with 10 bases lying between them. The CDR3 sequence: CASSSALRDTQYF. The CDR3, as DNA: TGTGCCAGCAGCTCTGCCTTAAGAGATACGCAGTATTTT.

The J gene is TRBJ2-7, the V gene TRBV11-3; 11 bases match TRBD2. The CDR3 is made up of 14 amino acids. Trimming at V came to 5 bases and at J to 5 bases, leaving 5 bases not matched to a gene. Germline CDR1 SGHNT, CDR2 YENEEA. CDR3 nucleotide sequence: TGTGCCAGCAGCCCAGGACTAGCGGGTCACGAGCAGTACTTC. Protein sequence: CASSPGLAGHEQYF.

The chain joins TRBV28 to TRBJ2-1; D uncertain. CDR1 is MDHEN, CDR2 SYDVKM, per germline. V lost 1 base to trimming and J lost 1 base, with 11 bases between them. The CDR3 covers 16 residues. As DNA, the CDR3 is TGTGCCAGCAGTTTATCGGTTAGGGCTTCCTACAATGAGCAGTTCTTC. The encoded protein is CASSLSVRASYNEQFF.

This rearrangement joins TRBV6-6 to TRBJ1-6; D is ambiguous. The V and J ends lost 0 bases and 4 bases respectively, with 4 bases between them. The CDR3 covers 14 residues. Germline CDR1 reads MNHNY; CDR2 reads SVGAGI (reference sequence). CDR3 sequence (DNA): TGTGCCAGCAGTTACTCAGGGTATAATTCACCCCTCCACTTT. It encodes CASSYSGYNSPLHF.

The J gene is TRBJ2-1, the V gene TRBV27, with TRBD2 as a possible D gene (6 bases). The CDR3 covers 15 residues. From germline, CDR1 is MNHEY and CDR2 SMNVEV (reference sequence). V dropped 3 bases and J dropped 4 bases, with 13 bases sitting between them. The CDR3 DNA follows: TGTGCCAGCAGTTTGATGACGGGAGTTTACAATGAGCAGTTCTTC. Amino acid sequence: CASSLMTGVYNEQFF.

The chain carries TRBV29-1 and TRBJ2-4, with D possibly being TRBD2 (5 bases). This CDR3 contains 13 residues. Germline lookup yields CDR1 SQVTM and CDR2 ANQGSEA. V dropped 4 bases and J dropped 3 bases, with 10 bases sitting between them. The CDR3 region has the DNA TGCAGCGTTGTGTCGACTAACAAAAACATTCAGTACTTC. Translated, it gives CSVVSTNKNIQYF.

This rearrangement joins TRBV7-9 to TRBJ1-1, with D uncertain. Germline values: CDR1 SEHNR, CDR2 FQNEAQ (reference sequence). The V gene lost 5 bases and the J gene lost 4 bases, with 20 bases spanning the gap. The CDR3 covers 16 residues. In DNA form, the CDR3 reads TGTGCCAGCAGCCCCCACGATCGGTCGCCAGGCACTGAAGCTTTCTTT. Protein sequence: CASSPHDRSPGTEAFF.

The CDR3 DNA is TGTGCCAGCAGTCCGCGGGGGGCACGAAGATCCTACGAGCAGTACTTC. Amino acid sequence: CASSPRGARRSYEQYF. This rearrangement joins TRBV28 to TRBJ2-7, with 8 nucleotides matching TRBD2. Germline assignment: CDR1 MDHEN and CDR2 SYDVKM. The CDR3 contains 16 residues. J gave up 1 base and V 5 bases, and 10 bases lay outside the gene matches.

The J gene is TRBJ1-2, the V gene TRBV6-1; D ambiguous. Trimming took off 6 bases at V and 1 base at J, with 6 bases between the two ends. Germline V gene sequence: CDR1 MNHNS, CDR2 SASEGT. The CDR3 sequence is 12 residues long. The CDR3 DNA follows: TGTGCCAGCAGGGACGGTAACTATGGCTACACCTTC. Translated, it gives CASRDGNYGYTF.

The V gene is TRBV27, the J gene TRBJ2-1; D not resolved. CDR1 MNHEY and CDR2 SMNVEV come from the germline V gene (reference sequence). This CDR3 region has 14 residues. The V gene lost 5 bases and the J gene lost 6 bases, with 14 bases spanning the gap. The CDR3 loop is CASSLRRAINEQFF. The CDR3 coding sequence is TGTGCCAGCAGTCTACGTCGGGCCATCAATGAGCAGTTCTTC.

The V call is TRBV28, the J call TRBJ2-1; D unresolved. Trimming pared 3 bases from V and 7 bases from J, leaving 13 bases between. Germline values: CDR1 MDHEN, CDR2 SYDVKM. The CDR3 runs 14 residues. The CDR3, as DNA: TGTGCCAGCAGTTTTGAATTAGGGTTAAATGAGCAGTTCTTC. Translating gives CASSFELGLNEQFF. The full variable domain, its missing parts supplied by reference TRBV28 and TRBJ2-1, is DVKVTQSSRYLVKRTGEKVFLECVQDMDHENMFWYRQDPGLGLRLIYFSYDVKMKEKGDIPEGYSVSREKKERFSLILESASTNQTSMYLCASSFELGLNEQFFGPGTRLTVL.

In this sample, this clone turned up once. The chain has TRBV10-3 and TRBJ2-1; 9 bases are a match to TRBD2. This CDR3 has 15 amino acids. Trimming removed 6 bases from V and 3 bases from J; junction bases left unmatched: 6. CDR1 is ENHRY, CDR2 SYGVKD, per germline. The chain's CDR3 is CAISGTSLFYNEQFF. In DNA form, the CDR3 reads TGTGCCATCAGCGGGACTAGCCTTTTCTACAATGAGCAGTTCTTC.

CDR3 sequence: CARWSRTEAFF. Written as DNA, the CDR3 is TGTGCCCGGTGGTCCCGCACTGAAGCTTTCTTT. V and J are TRBV28 and TRBJ1-1; D is unclear. The V gene lost 11 bases and the J gene lost 4 bases, with 11 bases spanning the gap. This CDR3 has 11 amino acids. Germline assignment: CDR1 MDHEN and CDR2 SYDVKM.

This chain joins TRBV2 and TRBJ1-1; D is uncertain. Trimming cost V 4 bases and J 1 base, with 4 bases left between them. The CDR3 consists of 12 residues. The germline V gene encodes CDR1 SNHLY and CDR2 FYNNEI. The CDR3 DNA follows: TGTGCCAGCAGTGCTGGGAACACTGAAGCTTTCTTT. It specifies CASSAGNTEAFF.

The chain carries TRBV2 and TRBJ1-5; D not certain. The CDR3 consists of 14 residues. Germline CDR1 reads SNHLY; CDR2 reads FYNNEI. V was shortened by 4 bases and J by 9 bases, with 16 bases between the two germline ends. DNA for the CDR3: TGTGCCAGCAGTGGGGTAGGGCCCCTCGCGCCCCAGCATTTT. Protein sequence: CASSGVGPLAPQHF.

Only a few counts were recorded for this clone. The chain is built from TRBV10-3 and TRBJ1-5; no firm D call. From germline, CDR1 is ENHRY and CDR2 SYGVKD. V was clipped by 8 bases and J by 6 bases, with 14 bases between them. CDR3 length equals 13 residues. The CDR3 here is CAIGEDSGQPQHF. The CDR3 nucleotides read TGTGCCATCGGAGAGGATTCGGGTCAGCCCCAGCATTTT.

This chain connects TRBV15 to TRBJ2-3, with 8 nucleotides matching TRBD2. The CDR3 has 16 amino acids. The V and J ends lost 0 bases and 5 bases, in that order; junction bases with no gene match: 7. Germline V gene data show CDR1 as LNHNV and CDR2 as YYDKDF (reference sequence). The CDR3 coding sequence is TGTGCCACCAGCAGAGATCCGACGGGAGGGGTAGATACGCAGTATTTT. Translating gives CATSRDPTGGVDTQYF.

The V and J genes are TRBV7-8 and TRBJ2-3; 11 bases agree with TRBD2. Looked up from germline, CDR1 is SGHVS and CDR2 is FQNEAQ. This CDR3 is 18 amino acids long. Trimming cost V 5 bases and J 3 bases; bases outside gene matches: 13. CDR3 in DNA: TGTGCCAGCAGCAAAGGGGCTAGCGGGAGGTCCTCGACAGATACGCAGTATTTT. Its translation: CASSKGASGRSSTDTQYF.

The DNA of the CDR3 is TGCGCCAGCAGCCAAGACTTTAAGGGTGACGAGCAGTACTTC. Translated, it gives CASSQDFKGDEQYF. The chain links TRBV4-3 to TRBJ2-7; the D is unclear. The germline V gene encodes CDR1 LGHNA and CDR2 YSLEER. With 0 bases removed from V and 5 bases from J, the gap between germline ends came to 11 bases. CDR3 length equals 14 residues.